This TCR beta chain was captured by sequencing in a study of T-cell memory formation after mild COVID-19. TCRdb re-derived calls from the 5' RACE reads in MiXCR, one entry per CDR3 protein. This table holds a few hundred thousand distinct CDR3 sequences, over 15% found once. This TCR was recovered from a young man who had mild COVID-19 (a few samples of this study predate the infection). Cell type and time point are not known. The sample comprised PBMCs or a T cell subset sorted from them (not recorded which).

The CDR3 DNA sequence: TGTGCCGCGATAGGGCAGGGCAATCAGCCCCAGCATTTT. It translates to CAAIGQGNQPQHF. The gene calls are TRBV6-5 and TRBJ1-5; D ambiguous. The V end was cut by 11 bases, the J end by 2 bases, with 13 bases between. The CDR3 loop spans 13 amino acids. CDR1 and CDR2 (germline): MNHEY, SVGAGI.